One T cell receptor (beta chain) is described in this entry. Its antigen is still unknown. This sample is drawn from a study of CXCR3-negative and CXCR3-positive naive CD8 T cells. The CDR3 covers 14 residues. Looked up from germline, CDR1 is SGHRS and CDR2 is YFSETQ. Study-wide results and limits: With respect to TRBV-TRBJ usage, naive CXCR3-negative and CXCR3-positive cells were similar; memory differed. More hydrophobic TRB CDR3s were found in CXCR3-positive naive cells than in CXCR3-negative naive cells.

5' RACE with UMI labels generated the TRB cDNA libraries. TCRdb re-called the 5' RACE reads and catalogs CDR3 proteins one per entry, DNA excluded. The sample table sets out roughly 80,000 distinct CDR3 sequences. The sequence was collected from a human donor in good health. Some clones in this sample may be carry-over from other donors' samples. Sequencing was performed on naive CXCR3+ CD8+ T cells from blood. Subset of the sample: CD45RO-CCR7+CD27+CD95- naive CD8+ T cells expressing CXCR3 (TNR3+). The genes are TRBV5-1 and TRBJ1-1; as DNA is missing, the TRBD1 call by TCRdb cannot be tested. The CDR3 spells CASSTDRAKTGAFF. Using reference TRBV5-1 and TRBJ1-1 for the parts outside the CDR3, the full variable domain is KAGVTQTPRYLIKTRGQQVTLSCSPISGHRSVSWYQQTPGQGLQFLFEYFSETQRNKGNFPGRFSGRQFSNSRSEMNVSTLELGDSALYLCASSTDRAKTGAFFGQGTRLTVV.